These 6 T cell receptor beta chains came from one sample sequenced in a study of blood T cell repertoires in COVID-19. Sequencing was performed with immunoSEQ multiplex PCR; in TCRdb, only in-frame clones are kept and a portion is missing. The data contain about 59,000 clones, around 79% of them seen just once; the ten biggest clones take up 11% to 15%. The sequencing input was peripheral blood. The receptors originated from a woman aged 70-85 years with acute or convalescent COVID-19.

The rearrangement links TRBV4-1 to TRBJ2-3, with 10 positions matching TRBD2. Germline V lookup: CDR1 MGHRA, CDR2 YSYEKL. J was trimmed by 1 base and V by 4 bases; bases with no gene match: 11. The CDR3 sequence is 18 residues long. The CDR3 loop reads CASSLTSAGGQGTDTQYF. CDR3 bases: TGCGCCAGCAGCCTTACCTCAGCGGGGGGGCAAGGCACAGATACGCAGTATTTT.

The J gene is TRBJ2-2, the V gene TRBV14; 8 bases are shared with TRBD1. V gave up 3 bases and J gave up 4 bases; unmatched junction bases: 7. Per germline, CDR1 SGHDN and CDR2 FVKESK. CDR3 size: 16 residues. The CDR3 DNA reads TGTGCCAGCAGCCAGCCGACAGGGGCAGCCACCGGGGAGCTGTTTTTT. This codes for CASSQPTGAATGELFF.

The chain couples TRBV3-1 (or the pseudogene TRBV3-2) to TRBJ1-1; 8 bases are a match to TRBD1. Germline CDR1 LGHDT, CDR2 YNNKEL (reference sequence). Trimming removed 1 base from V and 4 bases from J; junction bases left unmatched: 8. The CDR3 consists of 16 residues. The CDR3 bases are TGTGCCAGCAGCCAAGGATGGCAGGGGGCGAGCACTGAAGCTTTCTTT. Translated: CASSQGWQGASTEAFF.

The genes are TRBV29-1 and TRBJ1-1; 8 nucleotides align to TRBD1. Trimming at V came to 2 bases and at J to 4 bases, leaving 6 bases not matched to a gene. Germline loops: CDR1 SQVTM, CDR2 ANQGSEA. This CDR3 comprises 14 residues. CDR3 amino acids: CSVETGGLSTEAFF. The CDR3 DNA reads TGCAGCGTTGAAACAGGGGGTTTATCCACTGAAGCTTTCTTT.

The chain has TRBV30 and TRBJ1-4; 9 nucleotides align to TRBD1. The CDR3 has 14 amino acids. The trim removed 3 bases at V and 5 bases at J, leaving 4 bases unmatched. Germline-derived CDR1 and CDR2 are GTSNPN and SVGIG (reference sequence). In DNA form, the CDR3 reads TGTGCCTGGAGCACAGGGACAGGGAATGAAAAACTGTTTTTT. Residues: CAWSTGTGNEKLFF.

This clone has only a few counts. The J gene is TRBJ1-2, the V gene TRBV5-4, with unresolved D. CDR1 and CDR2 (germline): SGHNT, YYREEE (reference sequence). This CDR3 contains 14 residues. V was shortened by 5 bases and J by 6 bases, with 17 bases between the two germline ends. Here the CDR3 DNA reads TGTGCCAGCAGTATGAGTGCGGGCACCCATGGCTACACCTTC. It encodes CASSMSAGTHGYTF.